This T cell receptor (beta chain) was sequenced for a study of blood T cells in healthy people across ages. General observations from the study: No one knew whether donors had CMV, which possibly confounded expanded clonotype changes.

The CDR3 is 19 residues long. V dropped 6 bases and J dropped 2 bases, with 23 bases sitting between them. A word on this clonotype: Antigen: not known.

A sample-barcoded 5' primer and a J-beta primer mix were used in a second PCR of about 7 to 12 cycles. TCRdb recomputed calls from the 5' RACE reads with MiXCR, one row per CDR3 protein. The table lists around 280,000 distinct CDR3 sequences, 27% of them singletons. The sequence derives from a woman between 65 and 79 years old in good health. The V and J genes are TRBV12-3 or TRBV12-4 and TRBJ2-6, with a possible D match to TRBD2 (6 bases). Sequenced material: blood. CDR3 nucleotides: TGTGCCAGCAGCTTAAGGTCTAGCGTAGGTGGGGCTGGGGCCAACGTCCTGACTTTC. It codes for CASSLRSSVGGAGANVLTF.